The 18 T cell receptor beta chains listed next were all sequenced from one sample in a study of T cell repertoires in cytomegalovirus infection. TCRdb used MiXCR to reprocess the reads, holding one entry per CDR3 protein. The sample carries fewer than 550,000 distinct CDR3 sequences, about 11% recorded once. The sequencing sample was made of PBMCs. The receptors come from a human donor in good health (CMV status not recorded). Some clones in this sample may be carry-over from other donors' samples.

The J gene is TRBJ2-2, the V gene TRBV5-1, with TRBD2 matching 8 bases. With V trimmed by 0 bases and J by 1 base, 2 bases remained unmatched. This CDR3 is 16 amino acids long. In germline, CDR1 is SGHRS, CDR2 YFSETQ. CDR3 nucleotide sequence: TGCGCCAGCAGCTTGGTTCTAGCGGGGAACACCGGGGAGCTGTTTTTT. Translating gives CASSLVLAGNTGELFF.

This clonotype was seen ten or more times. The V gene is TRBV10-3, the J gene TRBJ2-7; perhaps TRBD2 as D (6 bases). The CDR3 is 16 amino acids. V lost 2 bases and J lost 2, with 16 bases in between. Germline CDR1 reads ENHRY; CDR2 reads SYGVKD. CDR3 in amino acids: CAISETRLVSTYEQYF. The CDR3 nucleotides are TGTGCCATCAGTGAGACCCGACTAGTCAGTACCTACGAGCAGTACTTC.

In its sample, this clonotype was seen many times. CDR3 DNA: TGTGCCAGCAGTTTATGGAATGAGCAGTTCTTC. It codes for CASSLWNEQFF. V usage is TRBV28 and J usage is TRBJ2-1; no definite D call. Germline V lookup: CDR1 MDHEN, CDR2 SYDVKM. Between the trimmed V and J ends, which lost 0 bases and 7 bases, there was a span of 1 base. The CDR3 contains 11 residues.

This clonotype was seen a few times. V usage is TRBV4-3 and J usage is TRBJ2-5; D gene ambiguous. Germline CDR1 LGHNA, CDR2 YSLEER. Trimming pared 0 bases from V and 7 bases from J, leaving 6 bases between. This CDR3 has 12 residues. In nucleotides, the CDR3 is TGCGCCAGCAGCCAAGATTGGGGGACCCAGTACTTC. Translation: CASSQDWGTQYF.

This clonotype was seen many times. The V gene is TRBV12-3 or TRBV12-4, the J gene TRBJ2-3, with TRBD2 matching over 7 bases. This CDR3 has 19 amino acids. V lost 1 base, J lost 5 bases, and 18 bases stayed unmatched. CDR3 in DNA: TGTGCCAGCAGTTTAGAGGCGAGGCCCACGGGAGGTCCTAGAGATACGCAGTATTTT. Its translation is CASSLEARPTGGPRDTQYF.

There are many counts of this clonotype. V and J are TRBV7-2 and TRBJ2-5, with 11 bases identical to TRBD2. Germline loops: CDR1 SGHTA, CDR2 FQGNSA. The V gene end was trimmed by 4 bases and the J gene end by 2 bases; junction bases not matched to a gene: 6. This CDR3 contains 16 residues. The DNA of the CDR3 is TGTGCCAGCAGCTCCTGGGGACTAGCGGCTCAAGAGACCCAGTACTTC. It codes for CASSSWGLAAQETQYF. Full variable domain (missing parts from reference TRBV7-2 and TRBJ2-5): GAGVSQSPSNKVTEKGKDVELRCDPISGHTALYWYRQSLGQGLEFLIYFQGNSAPDKSGLPSDRFSAERTGGSVSTLTIQRTQQEDSAVYLCASSSWGLAAQETQYFGPGTRLLVL.

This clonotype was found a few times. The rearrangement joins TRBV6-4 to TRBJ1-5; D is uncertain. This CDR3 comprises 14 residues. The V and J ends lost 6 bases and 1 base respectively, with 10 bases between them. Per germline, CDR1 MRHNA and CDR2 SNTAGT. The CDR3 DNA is TGTGCCAGCAGGGTTCAGACCAGCAATCAGCCCCAGCATTTT. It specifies CASRVQTSNQPQHF.

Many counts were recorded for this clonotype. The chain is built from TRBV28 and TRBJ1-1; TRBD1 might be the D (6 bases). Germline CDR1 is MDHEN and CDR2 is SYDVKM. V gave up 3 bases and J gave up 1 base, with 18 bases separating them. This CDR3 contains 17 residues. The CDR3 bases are TGTGCCAGCAGTTTTTCAGGGGCCATAGGGGCGAACACTGAAGCTTTCTTT. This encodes CASSFSGAIGANTEAFF.

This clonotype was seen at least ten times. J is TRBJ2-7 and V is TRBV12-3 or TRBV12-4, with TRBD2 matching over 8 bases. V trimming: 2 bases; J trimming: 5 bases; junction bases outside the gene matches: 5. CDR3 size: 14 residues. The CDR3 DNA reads TGTGCCAGCAGTTTATCCAGCGGGAGTAACGAGCAGTACTTC. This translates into CASSLSSGSNEQYF.

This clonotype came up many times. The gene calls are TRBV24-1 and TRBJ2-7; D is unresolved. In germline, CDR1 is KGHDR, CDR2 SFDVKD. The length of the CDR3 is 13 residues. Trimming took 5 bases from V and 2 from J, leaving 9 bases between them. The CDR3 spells CATSGWITYEQYF. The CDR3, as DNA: TGTGCCACCAGTGGTTGGATCACCTACGAGCAGTACTTC.

CDR3 in amino acids: CSARKRGVAGHRTYEQYF. CDR3 in DNA: TGCAGTGCTAGAAAACGGGGCGTGGCTGGACACCGAACCTACGAGCAGTACTTC. This chain connects TRBV20-1 to TRBJ2-7; the D call may be TRBD1 or TRBD2 (5 bases each). This CDR3 spans 18 amino acids. Trimming took off 2 bases at V and 2 bases at J, with 25 bases between the two ends. Germline assignment: CDR1 DFQATT and CDR2 SNEGSKA (reference sequence).

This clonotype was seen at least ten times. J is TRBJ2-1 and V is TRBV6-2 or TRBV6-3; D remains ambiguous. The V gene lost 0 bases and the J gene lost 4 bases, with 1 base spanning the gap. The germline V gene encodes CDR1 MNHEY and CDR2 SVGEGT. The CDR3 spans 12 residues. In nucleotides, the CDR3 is TGTGCCAGCAGTTACTCTTACAATGAGCAGTTCTTC. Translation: CASSYSYNEQFF.

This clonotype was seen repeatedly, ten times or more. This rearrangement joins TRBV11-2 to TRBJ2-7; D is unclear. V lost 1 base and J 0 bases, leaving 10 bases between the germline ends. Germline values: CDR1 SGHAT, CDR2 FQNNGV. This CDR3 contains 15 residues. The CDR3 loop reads CASSLVARPSYEQYF. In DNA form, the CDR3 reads TGTGCCAGCAGCTTAGTTGCGAGACCCTCCTACGAGCAGTACTTC.

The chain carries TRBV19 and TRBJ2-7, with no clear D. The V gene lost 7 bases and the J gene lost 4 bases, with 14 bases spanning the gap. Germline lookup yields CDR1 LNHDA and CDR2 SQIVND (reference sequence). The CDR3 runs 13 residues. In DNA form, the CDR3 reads TGTGCCAGTAATGATAGGCAGCGTTACGAGCAGTACTTC. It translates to CASNDRQRYEQYF.

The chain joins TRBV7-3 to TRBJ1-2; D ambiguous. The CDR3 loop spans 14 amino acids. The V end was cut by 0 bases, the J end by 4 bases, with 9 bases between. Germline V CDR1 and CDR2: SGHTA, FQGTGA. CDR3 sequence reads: CASSLTASTYGYTF. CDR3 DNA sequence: TGTGCCAGCAGCTTAACGGCCAGCACCTATGGCTACACCTTC.

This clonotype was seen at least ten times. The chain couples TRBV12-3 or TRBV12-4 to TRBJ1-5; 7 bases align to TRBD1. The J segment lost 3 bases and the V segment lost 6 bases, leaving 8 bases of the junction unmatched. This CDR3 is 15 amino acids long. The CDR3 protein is CASREGGQSNQPQHF. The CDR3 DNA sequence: TGTGCCAGCAGGGAAGGGGGACAGTCCAATCAGCCCCAGCATTTT.

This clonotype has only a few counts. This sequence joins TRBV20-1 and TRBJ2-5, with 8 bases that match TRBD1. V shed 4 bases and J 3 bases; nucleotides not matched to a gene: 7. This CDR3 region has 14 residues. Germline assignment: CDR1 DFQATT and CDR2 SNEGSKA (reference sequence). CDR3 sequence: CSAKNRGKEETQYF. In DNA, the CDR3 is TGCAGTGCTAAAAACAGGGGGAAAGAAGAGACCCAGTACTTC.

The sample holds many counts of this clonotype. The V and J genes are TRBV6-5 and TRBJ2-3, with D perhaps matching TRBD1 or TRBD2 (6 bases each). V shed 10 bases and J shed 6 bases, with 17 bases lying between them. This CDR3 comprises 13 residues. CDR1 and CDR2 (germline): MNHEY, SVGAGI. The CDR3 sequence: CATLEGGRDTQYF. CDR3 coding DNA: TGTGCCACCCTTGAAGGGGGGAGGGATACGCAGTATTTT.